One sample yielded the 3 T cell receptor beta chains listed below, sequenced in a study of TIL therapy for anti-PD-1-resistant metastatic lung cancer. The immunoSEQ assay was v3. Sequenced by immunoSEQ multiplex PCR; TCRdb stores in-frame clones only, minus some. Among 35,000 to 55,000 clones listed, 79% were seen once. Time point of the sample: pre-treatment sample, taken before nivolumab and TIL therapy. This specimen was blood, taken at baseline. The receptors originated from a man between 65 and 85 years old with non-small cell lung cancer.

The rearrangement joins TRBV7-9 to TRBJ2-1; D perhaps matches TRBD1 (6 bases). Trimming took off 6 bases at V and 7 bases at J, with 10 bases between the two ends. Germline V gene lookup returns CDR1 SEHNR and CDR2 FQNEAQ (reference sequence). The CDR3 runs 12 residues. In DNA, the CDR3 is TGTGCCAGCAGGACACAGGGAAATGAGCAGTTCTTC. Amino acids: CASRTQGNEQFF.

The genes are TRBV2 and TRBJ2-7; maybe TRBD1 (6 bases). The CDR3 extends over 13 amino acids. The V end lost 4 bases, the J end lost 4 bases, and 11 bases lay between the germline ends. CDR1 is SNHLY and CDR2 is FYNNEI in the germline V gene. The DNA of the CDR3 is TGTGCCAGCAGTGTTTACAGGGCTTACGAGCAGTACTTC. Protein: CASSVYRAYEQYF.

The chain combines TRBV19 with TRBJ2-1; no clear D. The CDR3 spans 19 residues. Looked up from germline, CDR1 is LNHDA and CDR2 is SQIVND (reference sequence). Trimming took off 0 bases at V and 4 bases at J, with 22 bases between the two ends. For the CDR3, the DNA is TGTGCCAGTAGTATAGACCCCCGGGTAGGTCGGGCGGAATACAATGAGCAGTTCTTC. It is translated as CASSIDPRVGRAEYNEQFF.